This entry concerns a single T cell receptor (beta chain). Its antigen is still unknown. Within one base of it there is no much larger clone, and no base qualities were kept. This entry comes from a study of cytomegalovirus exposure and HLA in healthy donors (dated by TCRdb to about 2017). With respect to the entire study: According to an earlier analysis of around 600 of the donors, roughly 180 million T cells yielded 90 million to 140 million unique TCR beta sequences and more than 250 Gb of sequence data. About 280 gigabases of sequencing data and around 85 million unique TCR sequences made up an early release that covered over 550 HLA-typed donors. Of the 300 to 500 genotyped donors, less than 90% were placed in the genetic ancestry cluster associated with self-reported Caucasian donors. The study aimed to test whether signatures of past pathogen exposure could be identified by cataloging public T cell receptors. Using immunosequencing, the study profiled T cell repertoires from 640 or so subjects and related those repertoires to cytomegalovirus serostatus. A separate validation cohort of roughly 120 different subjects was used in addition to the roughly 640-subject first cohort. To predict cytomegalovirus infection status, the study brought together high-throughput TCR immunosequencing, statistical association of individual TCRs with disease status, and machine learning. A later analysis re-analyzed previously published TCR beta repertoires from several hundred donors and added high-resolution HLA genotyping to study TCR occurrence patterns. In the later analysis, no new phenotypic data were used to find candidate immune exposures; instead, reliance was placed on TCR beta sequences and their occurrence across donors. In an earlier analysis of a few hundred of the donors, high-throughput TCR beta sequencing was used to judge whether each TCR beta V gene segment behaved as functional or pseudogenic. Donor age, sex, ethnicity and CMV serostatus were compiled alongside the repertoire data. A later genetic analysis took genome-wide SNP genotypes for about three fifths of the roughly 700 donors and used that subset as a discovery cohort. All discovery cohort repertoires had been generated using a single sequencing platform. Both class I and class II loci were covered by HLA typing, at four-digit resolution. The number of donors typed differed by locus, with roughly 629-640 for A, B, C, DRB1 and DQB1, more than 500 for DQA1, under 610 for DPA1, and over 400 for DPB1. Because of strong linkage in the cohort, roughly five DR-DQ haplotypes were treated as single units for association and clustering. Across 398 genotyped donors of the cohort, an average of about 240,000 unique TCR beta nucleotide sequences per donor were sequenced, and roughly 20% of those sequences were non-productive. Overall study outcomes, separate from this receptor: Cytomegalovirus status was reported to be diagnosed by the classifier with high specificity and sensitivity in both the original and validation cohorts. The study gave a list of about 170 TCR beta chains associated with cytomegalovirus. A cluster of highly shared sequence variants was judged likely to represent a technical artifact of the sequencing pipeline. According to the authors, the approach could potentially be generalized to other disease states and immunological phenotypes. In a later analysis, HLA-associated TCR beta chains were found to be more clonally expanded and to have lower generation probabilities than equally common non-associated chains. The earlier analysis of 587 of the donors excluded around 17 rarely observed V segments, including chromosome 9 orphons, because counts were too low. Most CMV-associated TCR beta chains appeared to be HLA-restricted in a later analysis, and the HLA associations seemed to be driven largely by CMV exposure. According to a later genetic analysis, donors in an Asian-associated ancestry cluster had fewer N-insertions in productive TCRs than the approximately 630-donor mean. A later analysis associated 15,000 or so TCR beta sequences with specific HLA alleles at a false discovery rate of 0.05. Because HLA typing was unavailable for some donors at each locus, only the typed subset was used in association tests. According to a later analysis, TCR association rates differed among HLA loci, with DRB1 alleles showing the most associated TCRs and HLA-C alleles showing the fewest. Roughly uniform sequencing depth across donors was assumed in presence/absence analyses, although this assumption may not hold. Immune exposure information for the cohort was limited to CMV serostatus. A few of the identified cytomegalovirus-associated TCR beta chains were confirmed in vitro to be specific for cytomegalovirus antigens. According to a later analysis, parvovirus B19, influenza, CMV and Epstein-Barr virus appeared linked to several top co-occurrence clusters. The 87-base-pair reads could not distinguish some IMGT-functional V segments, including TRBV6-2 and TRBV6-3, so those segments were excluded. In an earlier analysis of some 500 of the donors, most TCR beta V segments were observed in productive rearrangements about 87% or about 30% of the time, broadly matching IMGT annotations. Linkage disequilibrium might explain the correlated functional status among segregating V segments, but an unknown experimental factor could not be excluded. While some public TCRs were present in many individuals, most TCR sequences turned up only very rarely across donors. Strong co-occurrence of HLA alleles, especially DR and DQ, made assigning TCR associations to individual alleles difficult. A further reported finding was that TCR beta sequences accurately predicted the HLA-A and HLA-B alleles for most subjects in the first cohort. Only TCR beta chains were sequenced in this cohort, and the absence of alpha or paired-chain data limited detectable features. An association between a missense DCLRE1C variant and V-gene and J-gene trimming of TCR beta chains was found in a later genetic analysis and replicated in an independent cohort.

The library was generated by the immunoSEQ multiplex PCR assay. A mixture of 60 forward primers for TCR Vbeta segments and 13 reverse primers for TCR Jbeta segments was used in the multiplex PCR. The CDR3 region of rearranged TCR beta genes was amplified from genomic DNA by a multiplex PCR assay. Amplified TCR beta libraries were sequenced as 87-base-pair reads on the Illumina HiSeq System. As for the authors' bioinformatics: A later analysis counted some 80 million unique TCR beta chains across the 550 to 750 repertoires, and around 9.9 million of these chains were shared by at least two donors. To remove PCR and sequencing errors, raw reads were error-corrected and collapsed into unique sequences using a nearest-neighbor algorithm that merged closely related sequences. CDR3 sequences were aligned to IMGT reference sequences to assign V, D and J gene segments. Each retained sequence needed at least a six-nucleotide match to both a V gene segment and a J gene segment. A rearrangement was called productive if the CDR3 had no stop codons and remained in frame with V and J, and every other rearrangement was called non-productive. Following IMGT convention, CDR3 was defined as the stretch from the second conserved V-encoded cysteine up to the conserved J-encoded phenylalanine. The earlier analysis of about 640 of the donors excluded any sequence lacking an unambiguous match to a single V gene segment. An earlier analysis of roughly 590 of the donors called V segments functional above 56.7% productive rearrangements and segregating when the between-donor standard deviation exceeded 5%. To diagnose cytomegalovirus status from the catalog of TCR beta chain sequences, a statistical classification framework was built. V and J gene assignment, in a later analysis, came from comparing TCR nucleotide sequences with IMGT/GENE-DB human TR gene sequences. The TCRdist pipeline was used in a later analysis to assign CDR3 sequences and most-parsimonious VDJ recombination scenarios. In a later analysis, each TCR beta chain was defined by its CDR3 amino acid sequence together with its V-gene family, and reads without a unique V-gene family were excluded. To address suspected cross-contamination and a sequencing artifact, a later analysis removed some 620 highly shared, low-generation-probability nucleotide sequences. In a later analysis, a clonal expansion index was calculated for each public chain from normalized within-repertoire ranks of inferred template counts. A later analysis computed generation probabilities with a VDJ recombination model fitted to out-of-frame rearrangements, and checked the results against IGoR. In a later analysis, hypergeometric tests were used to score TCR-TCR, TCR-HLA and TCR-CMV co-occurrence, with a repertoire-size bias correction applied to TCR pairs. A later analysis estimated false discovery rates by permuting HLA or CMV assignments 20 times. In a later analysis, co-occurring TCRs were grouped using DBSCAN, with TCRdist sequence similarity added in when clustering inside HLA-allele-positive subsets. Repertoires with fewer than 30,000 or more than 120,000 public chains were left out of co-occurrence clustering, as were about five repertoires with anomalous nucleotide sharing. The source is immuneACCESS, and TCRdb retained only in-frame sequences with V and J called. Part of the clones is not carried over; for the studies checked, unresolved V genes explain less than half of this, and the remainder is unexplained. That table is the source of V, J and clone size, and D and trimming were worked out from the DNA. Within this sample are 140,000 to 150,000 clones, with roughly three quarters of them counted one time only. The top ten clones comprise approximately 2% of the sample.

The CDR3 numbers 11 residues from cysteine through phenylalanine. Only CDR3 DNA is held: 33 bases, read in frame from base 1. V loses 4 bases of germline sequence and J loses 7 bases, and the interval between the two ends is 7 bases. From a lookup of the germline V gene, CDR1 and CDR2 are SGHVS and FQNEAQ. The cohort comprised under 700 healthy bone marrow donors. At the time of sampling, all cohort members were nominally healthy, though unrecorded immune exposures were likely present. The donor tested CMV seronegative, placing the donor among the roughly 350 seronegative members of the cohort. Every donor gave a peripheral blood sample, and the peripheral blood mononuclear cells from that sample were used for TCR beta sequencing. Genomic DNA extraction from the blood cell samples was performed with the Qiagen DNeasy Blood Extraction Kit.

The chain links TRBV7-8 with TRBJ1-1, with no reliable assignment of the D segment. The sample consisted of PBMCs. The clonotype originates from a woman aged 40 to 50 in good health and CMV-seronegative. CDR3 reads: CASSSTVEAFF. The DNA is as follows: TGTGCCAGCAGCTCCACAGTTGAAGCTTTCTTT. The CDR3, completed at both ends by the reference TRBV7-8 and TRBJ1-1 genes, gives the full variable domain GAGVSQSPRYKVAKRGQDVALRCDPISGHVSLFWYQQALGQGPEFLTYFQNEAQLDKSGLPSDRFFAERPEGSVSTLKIQRTQQEDSAVYLCASSSTVEAFFGQGTRLTVV.